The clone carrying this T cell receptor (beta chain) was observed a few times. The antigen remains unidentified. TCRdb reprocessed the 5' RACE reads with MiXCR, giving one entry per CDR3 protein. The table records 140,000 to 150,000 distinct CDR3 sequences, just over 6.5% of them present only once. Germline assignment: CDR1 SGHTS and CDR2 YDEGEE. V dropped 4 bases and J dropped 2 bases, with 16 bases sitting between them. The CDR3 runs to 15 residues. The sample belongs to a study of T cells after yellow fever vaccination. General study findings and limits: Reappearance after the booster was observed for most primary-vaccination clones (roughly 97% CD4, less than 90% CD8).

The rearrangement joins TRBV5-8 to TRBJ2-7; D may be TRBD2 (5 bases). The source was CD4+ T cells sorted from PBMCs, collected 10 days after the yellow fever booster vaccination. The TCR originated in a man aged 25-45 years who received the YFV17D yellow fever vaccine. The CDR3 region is CASSTPGKATYEQYF. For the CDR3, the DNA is TGTGCCAGCAGCACACCGGGGAAGGCTACCTACGAGCAGTACTTC.